This TCR beta chain was sequenced in a study of T-cell reconstitution after alpha-beta-depleted transplantation in children (dated by TCRdb to the mid-2010s). Broadly, across the study: The study quantitatively tracked T-cell immune reconstitution after TCRalphabeta/CD19-depleted allogeneic hematopoietic cell transplantation in children using TCR repertoire profiling. On the study overall, not on this receptor specifically: The high TCRbeta diversity at day 60 in some patients was ascribed to recipient T cells and intrathymic progenitors that had survived conditioning. Hyperexpanded clone frequencies declined over subsequent months; after one year, T-cell counts and TCRbeta diversity were mostly attributed to newly produced T cells. About two months after transplant, the apparently early recovery of alphabetaT-cell counts reportedly depended on just several hundred clones that had expanded rapidly and came from non-depleted graft cells.

V loses 0 bases, J loses 3 bases, and the germline ends lie 5 bases apart. Per the germline V gene, MNHEY is the CDR1 and SVGAGI is the CDR2. Measured from the cysteine to the phenylalanine, the CDR3 is 14 residues long. Left in the record is the CDR3 DNA by itself, 42 bases read in frame from the first base. In light of the paper, this sample's treatment or condition label describes: allogeneic hematopoietic cell transplantation with graft depleted of TCRalphabeta T cells and CD19 B cells. The transplant recipients were children given TCRalphabeta/CD19-depleted allogeneic hematopoietic cell grafts. About this clonotype: Its recognized antigen is unknown. Base quality data are lacking; no much larger clone is found one base away.

Libraries were built with PCR. Sequenced using an Illumina HiSeq 2500. TCR libraries were prepared with molecular barcoding, using unique molecular identifiers to normalize TCRbeta repertoire quantification. TCRdb took the public reads, trimmed them with fastp at Q25, ran MiXCR for clone calling and kept in-frame beta chains. Every CDR3 protein is listed once, alongside the most common genes and DNA of its rows. In all, the sample holds roughly 670,000 distinct CDR3 sequences, and around 12% of those were seen once. The top ten constitute 0.79% of the sample. This TCR was sampled from a girl aged 2 to 9 with congenital amegakaryocytic thrombocytopenia, due to receive a stem cell transplant. The chain uses TRBV6-5 and TRBJ1-4; the D gene assignment is ambiguous. This sample comprised PBMCs, obtained before TCRalphabeta/CD19-depleted stem cell transplant. In nucleotides, the sequence is TGTGCCAGCAGTTACTCGATCGCTAATGAAAAACTGTTTTTT. This codes for CASSYSIANEKLFF.